Sequencing of this TCR beta chain was carried out in a study of T-cell memory formation after mild COVID-19 (dated by TCRdb to about 2021). Regarding the study in general: Most TCR sequence clusters were specific to one of the two donors. In two donors, T-cell clones that expanded and contracted after mild COVID-19 were followed by sequencing TCRalpha and TCRbeta repertoires longitudinally. The cohort comprised two young, previously healthy adult volunteers, one female and one male.

The paper's findings and limits, for the study overall: Contracting CD4+ clones were found mainly in CM and EM memory subsets, while CD8+ clones were enriched in EMRA. From day 15 to 85, contracting clones showed balanced CD4/CD8 phenotypes, whereas a second wave of clones that expanded from day 15 to 37 leaned towards CD4+. The detection of some responding clones in pre-infection memory suggests that pre-existing cross-reactive memory T cells joined the SARS-CoV-2 response. The study included only a couple of mild cases, and larger cohorts that include severe cases with pre-infection samples were judged to be necessary. Whether the second-wave clones peaking on day 37 were SARS-CoV-2 specific was not confirmed.

PBMCs were isolated by Ficoll-Paque density gradient centrifugation. Measured from the cysteine to the phenylalanine, the CDR3 is 12 residues long. Of all the DNA, just the CDR3 is kept, 36 bases in frame from base 1. The V end gives up 2 bases and the J end 5 bases, leaving 2 bases in the junction not matched to a gene. The CDR1 and CDR2 encoded by the germline V gene (reference sequence) are DFQATT and SNEGSKA. This clonotype showed up many times. Its target antigen remains unknown. No much larger clone exists at a distance of one base, and base qualities are not known. The data were produced on an Illumina NovaSeq 6000. cDNA libraries for TCRalpha and TCRbeta were prepared by 5'RACE using constant-segment primers, with sample barcodes and unique molecular identifiers added. Trizol reagent was used to extract RNA from every sample. Library amplification was performed in two PCR steps, and a second sample barcode and Illumina TruSeq adapters were introduced in the second step. The libraries were sequenced on an Illumina NovaSeq using 2 x 150 bp paired-end reads. From the authors' description of their analysis: Demultiplexing of reads and collapsing into UMI-guided consensus sequences were performed with migec v1.2.7. Using mixcr v2.1.11, UMI consensuses were aligned to TRA and TRB V and J templates and then assembled into clonotypes. Expanded or contracted clonotypes were those called significant by both edgeR and NoisET, with noise models trained on biological replicates. edgeR calls used a false discovery rate-adjusted p below 0.01 and a log2 fold-change threshold of 1. As an exploratory analysis of dynamics, PCA with hierarchical clustering was applied to max-normalized trajectories of the 1000 most abundant clonotypes. Separately sequenced CD4+ and CD8+ repertoires were used to assign the CD4 or CD8 phenotype of responding clones. TCRdb passed the public sequencing reads through fastp at Q25 and MiXCR, retaining productive beta sequences. For every CDR3 protein sequence, its rows merge into one entry that carries the most common genes and DNA. V and J calls and clone size were set by TCRdb, not the authors. This sample is represented by roughly 50,000 distinct CDR3 sequences; 12% of them were singletons. The leading ten clones occupy about 25% of the sample.

The chain uses TRBV20-1 and TRBJ1-2, and 7 junction bases match TRBD1. Sequenced sample: PBMCs or a T cell subset sorted from them (not recorded which). The receptor's source is a man between 18 and 35 years old who had mild COVID-19 (a few samples of this study predate the infection). The sample titles of this study are shuffled in the database, so cell type and time point are left out; the donor was told from shared clones. The CDR3 amino acid sequence is: CSARNRGYGYTF. The nucleotide sequence reads as follows: TGCAGTGCTAGAAACAGGGGATATGGCTACACCTTC.